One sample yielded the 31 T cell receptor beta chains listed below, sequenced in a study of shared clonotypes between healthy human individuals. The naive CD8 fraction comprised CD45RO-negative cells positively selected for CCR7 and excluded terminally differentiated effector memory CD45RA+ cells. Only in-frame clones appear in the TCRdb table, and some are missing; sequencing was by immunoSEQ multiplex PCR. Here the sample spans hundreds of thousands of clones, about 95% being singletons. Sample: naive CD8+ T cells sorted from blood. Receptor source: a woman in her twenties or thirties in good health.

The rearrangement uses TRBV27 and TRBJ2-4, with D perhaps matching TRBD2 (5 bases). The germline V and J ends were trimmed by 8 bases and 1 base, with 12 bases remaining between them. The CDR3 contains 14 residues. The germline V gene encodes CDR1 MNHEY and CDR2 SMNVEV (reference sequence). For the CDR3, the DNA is TGTGCCAGCTCTCCGGGGATGGCCAAAAACATTCAGTACTTC. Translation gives CASSPGMAKNIQYF.

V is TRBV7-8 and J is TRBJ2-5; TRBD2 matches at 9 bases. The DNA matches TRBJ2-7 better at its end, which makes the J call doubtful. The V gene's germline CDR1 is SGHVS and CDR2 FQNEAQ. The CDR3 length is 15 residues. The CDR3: CASSREKGLAYEQYF. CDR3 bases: TGTGCCAGCAGCCGAGAAAAGGGACTAGCTTACGAGCAGTACTTC.

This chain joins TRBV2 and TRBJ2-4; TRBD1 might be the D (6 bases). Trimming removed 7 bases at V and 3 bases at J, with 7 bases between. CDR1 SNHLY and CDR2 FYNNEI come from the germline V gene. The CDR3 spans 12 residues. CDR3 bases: TGTGCCAGCAAGGGGGACAAAAACATTCAGTACTTC. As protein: CASKGDKNIQYF.

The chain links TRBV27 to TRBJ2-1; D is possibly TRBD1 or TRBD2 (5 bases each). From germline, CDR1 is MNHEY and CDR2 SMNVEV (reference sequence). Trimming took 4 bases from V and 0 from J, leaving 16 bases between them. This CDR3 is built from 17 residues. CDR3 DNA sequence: TGTGCCAGCAGTTCCCTCCGGTCCGGGGCCTCCTACAATGAGCAGTTCTTC. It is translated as CASSSLRSGASYNEQFF.

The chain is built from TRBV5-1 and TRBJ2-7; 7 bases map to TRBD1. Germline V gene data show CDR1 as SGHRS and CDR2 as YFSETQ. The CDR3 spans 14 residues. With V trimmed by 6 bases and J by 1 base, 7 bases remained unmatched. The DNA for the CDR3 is TGCGCCAGCACCCTACAGGGGCCTTCCTACGAGCAGTACTTC. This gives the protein CASTLQGPSYEQYF.

CDR3 sequence reads: CASSLRPSTGGMYEQYF. The CDR3 nucleotides are TGCGCCAGCAGCTTGAGACCGTCGACAGGGGGCATGTACGAGCAGTACTTC. The chain links TRBV5-1 to TRBJ2-7, with 10 positions matching TRBD1. V trimming: 1 base; J trimming: 4 bases; junction bases outside the gene matches: 11. Per the germline V gene, CDR1 is SGHRS and CDR2 is YFSETQ. The CDR3 is 17 amino acids. The full variable domain, its missing parts supplied by reference TRBV5-1 and TRBJ2-7, is KAGVTQTPRYLIKTRGQQVTLSCSPISGHRSVSWYQQTPGQGLQFLFEYFSETQRNKGNFPGRFSGRQFSNSRSEMNVSTLELGDSALYLCASSLRPSTGGMYEQYFGPGTRLTVT.

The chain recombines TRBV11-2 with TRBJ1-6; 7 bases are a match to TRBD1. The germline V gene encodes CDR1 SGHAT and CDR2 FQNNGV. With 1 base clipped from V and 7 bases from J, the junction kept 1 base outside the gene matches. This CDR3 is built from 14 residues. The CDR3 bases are TGTGCCAGCAGCTTAGGGGACAGCAATTCACCCCTCCACTTT. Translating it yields CASSLGDSNSPLHF. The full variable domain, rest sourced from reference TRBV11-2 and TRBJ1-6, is EAGVAQSPRYKIIEKRQSVAFWCNPISGHATLYWYQQILGQGPKLLIQFQNNGVVDDSQLPKDRFSAERLKGVDSTLKIQPAKLEDSAVYLCASSLGDSNSPLHFGNGTRLTVT.

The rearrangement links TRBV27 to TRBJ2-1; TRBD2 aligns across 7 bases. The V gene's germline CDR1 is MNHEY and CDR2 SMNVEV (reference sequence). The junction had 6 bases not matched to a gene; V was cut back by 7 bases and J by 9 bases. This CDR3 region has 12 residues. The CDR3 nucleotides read TGTGCCAGCAAAGGACTAGTTCCTGAGCAGTTCTTC. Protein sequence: CASKGLVPEQFF.

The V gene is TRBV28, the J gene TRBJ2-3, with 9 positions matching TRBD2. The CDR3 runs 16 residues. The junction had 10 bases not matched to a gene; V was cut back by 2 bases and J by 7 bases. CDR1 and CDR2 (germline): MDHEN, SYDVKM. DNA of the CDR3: TGTGCCAGCAGTTTAAGTAGCGGGAGATTCGGGAATACGCAGTATTTT. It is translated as CASSLSSGRFGNTQYF.

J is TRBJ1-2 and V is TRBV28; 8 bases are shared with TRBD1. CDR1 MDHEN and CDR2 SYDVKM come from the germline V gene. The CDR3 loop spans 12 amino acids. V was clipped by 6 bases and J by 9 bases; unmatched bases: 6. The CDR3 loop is CASSPGGPRYTF. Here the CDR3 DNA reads TGTGCCAGCAGCCCAGGGGGCCCCCGCTACACCTTC.

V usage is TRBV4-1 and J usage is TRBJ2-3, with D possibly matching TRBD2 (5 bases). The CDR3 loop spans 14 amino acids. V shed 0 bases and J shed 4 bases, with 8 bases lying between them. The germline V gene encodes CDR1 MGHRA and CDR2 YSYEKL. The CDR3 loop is CASSQDMGADTQYF. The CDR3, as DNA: TGCGCCAGCAGCCAAGATATGGGAGCAGATACGCAGTATTTT.

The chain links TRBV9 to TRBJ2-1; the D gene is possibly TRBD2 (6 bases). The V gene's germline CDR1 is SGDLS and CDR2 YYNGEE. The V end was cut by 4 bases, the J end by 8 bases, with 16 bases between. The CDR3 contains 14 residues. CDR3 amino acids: CASSSSGAGDEQFF. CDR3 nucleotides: TGTGCCAGCAGCAGTAGCGGAGCCGGGGATGAGCAGTTCTTC.

The CDR3 DNA reads as TGTGCCAGTAGCCTAGCCCGGAGCTCTGGGGCCAACGTCCTGACTTTC. Translating it yields CASSLARSSGANVLTF. V gene TRBV19 combines with J gene TRBJ2-6; D possibly corresponds to TRBD2 (5 bases). The CDR3 spans 16 residues. The V gene lost 6 bases and the J gene lost 0 bases, with 12 bases spanning the gap. Germline V lookup: CDR1 LNHDA, CDR2 SQIVND (reference sequence).

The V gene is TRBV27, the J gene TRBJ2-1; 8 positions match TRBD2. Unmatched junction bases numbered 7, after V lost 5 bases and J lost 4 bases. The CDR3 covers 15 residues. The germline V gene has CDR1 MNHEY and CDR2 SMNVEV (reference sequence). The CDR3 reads CASSQPGLGYNEQFF. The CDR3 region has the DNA TGTGCCAGCAGTCAACCGGGACTAGGTTACAATGAGCAGTTCTTC.

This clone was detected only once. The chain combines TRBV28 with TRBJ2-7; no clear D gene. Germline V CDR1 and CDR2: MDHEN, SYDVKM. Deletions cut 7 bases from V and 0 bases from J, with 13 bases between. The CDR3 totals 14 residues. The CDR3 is CASTSQESSYEQYF. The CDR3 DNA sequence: TGTGCCAGCACCTCCCAGGAGAGCTCCTACGAGCAGTACTTC.

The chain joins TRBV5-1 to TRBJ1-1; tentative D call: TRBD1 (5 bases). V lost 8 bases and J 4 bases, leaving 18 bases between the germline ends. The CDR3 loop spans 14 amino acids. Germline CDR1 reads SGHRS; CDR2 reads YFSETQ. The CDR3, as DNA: TGCGCCAGTAAAATGGGAGCAGGGCCCACTGAAGCTTTCTTT. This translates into CASKMGAGPTEAFF. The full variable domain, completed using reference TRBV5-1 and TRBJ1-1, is KAGVTQTPRYLIKTRGQQVTLSCSPISGHRSVSWYQQTPGQGLQFLFEYFSETQRNKGNFPGRFSGRQFSNSRSEMNVSTLELGDSALYLCASKMGAGPTEAFFGQGTRLTVV.

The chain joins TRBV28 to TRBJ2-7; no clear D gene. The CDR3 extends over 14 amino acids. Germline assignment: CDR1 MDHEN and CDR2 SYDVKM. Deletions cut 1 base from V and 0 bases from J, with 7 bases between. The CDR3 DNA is TGTGCCAGCAGTTTATCGAGTTTCTCCTACGAGCAGTACTTC. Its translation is CASSLSSFSYEQYF.

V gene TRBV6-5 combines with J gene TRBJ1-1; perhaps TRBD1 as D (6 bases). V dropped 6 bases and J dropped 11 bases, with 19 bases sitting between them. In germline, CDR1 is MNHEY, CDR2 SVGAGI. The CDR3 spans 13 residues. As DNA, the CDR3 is TGTGCCAGCAGCCCCGGGGCAGGGGTAGATGCTTTCTTT. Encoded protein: CASSPGAGVDAFF.

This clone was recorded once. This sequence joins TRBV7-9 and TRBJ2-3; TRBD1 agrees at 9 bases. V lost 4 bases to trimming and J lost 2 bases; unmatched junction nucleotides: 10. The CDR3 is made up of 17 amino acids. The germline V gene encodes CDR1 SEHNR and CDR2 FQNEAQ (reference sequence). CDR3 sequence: CASSSQGGQGLTDTQYF. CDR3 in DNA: TGTGCCAGCAGCTCCCAAGGGGGACAGGGTCTCACAGATACGCAGTATTTT.

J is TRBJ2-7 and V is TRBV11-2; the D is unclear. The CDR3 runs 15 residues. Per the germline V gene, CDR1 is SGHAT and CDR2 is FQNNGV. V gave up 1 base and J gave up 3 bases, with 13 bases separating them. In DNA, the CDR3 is TGTGCCAGCAGCTTAGCTATTTCTGCTGGCTACGAGCAGTACTTC. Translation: CASSLAISAGYEQYF. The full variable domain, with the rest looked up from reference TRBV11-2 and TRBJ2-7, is EAGVAQSPRYKIIEKRQSVAFWCNPISGHATLYWYQQILGQGPKLLIQFQNNGVVDDSQLPKDRFSAERLKGVDSTLKIQPAKLEDSAVYLCASSLAISAGYEQYFGPGTRLTVT.

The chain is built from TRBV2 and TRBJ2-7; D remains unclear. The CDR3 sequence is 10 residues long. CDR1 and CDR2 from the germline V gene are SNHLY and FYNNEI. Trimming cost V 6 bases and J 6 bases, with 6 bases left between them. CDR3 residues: CASRYSEQYF. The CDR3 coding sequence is TGTGCCAGCAGATACTCCGAGCAGTACTTC.

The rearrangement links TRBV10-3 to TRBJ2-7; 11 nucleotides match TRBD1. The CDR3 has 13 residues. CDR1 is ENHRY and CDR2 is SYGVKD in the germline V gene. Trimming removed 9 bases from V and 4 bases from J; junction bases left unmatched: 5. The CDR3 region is CAMGTGGRYEQYF. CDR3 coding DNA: TGTGCCATGGGGACAGGGGGTAGGTACGAGCAGTACTTC.

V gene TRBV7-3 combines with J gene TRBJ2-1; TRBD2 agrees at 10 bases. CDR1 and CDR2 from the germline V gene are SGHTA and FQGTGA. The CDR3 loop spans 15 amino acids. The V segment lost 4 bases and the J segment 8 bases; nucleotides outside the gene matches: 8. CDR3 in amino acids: CASSSSGLAIDEQFF. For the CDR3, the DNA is TGTGCCAGCAGCTCGTCGGGACTAGCGATCGATGAGCAGTTCTTC.

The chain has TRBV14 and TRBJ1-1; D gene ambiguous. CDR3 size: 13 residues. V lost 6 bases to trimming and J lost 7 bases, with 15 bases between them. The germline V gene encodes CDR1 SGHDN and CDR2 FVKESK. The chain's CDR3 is CASSPGSEVEAFF. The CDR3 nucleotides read TGTGCCAGCAGTCCCGGGAGCGAGGTTGAAGCTTTCTTT.

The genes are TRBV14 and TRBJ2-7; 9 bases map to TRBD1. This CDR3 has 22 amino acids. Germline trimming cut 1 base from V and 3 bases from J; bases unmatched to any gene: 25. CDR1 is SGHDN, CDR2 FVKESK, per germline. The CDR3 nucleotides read TGTGCCAGCAGCCAAGTTAGGGACATGGGGACAGGGTTCCGCGGGGGCCTCTACGAGCAGTACTTC. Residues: CASSQVRDMGTGFRGGLYEQYF.

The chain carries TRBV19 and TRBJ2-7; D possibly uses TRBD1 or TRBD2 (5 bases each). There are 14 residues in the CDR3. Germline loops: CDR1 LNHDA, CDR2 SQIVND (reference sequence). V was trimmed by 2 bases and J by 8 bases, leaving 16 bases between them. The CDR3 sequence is CASSIPLWDHQQYF. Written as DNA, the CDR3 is TGTGCCAGTAGTATACCCCTTTGGGACCACCAGCAGTACTTC.

The CDR3 sequence is CASSTDRGYEQYF. CDR3 DNA sequence: TGTGCCAGTAGTACCGACAGAGGCTACGAGCAGTACTTC. The chain recombines TRBV19 with TRBJ2-5; possible D gene TRBD1, 5 bases. Judging by the DNA end, TRBJ2-7 fits better; the J call may be wrong. Germline CDR1 and CDR2: LNHDA and SQIVND (reference sequence). This CDR3 is 13 amino acids long.

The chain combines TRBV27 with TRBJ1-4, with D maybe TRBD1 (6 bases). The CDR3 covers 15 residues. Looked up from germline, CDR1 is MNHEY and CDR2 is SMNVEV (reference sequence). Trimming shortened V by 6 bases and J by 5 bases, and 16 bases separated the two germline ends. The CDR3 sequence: CASSLIRGYNEKLFF. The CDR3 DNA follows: TGTGCCAGCAGCCTTATCAGGGGTTACAATGAAAAACTGTTTTTT.

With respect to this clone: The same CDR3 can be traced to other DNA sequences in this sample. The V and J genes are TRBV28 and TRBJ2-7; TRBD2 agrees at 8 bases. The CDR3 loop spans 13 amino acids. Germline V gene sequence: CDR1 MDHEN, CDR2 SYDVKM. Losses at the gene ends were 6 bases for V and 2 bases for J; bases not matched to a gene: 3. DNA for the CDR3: TGTGCCAGCAGAACTAGCGGTACCTACGAGCAGTACTTC. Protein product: CASRTSGTYEQYF.

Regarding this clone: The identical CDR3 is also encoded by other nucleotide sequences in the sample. CDR3 nucleotides: TGTGCCAGCAGTCCGAGGGGACCCGGGGAGCTGTTTTTT. Its translation is CASSPRGPGELFF. This chain connects TRBV27 to TRBJ2-2; D is tentatively TRBD1 or TRBD2 (5 bases each). Germline CDR1 MNHEY, CDR2 SMNVEV (reference sequence). Trimming stripped 5 bases from V and 6 bases from J, with 10 bases between. The CDR3 contains 13 residues.

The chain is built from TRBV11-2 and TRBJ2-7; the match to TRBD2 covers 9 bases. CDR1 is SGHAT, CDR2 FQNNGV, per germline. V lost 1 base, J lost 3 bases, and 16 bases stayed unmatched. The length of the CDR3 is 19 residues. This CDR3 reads CASSLGVREGSGRGYEQYF. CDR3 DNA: TGTGCCAGCAGCTTAGGGGTGCGGGAGGGTTCTGGAAGGGGCTACGAGCAGTACTTC.